These 18 T cell receptor beta chains came from one sample sequenced in a study of molecular identifiers for immune sequencing clone quantification. MiXCR, run by TCRdb on the PCR reads, gives a single entry per CDR3 protein. The sample yields under 600,000 distinct CDR3 sequences, over 20% seen once. Material for sequencing was naive CD8+ T cells from blood, with Jurkat cell RNA spiked in. The subset denotes: FACS-sorted CD8+CD4-CCR7+CD45RA+ naive T cells. Receptors originate from a human donor in good health. Some libraries in this study had Jurkat cell RNA spiked in.

This clonotype has only a few counts. This rearrangement joins TRBV12-3 or TRBV12-4 to TRBJ2-7; 9 nucleotides agree with TRBD1. The CDR3 loop spans 15 amino acids. J gave up 4 bases and V 4 bases, and 8 bases lay outside the gene matches. The CDR3 is CASSWGGQGMYEQYF. DNA of the CDR3: TGTGCCAGCAGTTGGGGGGGACAGGGAATGTACGAGCAGTACTTC.

This clonotype was seen repeatedly, ten times or more. This chain joins TRBV27 and TRBJ2-3, with D unresolved. The CDR3 sequence is 13 residues long. V was shortened by 4 bases and J by 0 bases, with 5 bases between the two germline ends. Germline V gives CDR1 MNHEY, CDR2 SMNVEV (reference sequence). CDR3 sequence reads: CASSWSSTDTQYF. CDR3 nucleotide sequence: TGTGCCAGCAGTTGGTCTAGCACAGATACGCAGTATTTT.

The chain uses TRBV4-3 and TRBJ1-5; maybe TRBD1 (6 bases). CDR1 is LGHNA, CDR2 YSLEER, per germline. CDR3 length: 15 amino acids. The ends were cut back, 0 bases at V and 6 bases at J, with 12 bases in the middle. DNA of the CDR3: TGCGCCAGCAGCCAAGATCGGGGGGGCACTCAGCCCCAGCATTTT. Translated: CASSQDRGGTQPQHF.

This clonotype showed up many times. J is TRBJ2-5 and V is TRBV12-3 or TRBV12-4; D gene ambiguous. The V and J ends lost 3 bases and 0 bases respectively, with 8 bases between them. CDR3 length equals 14 residues. CDR3 coding DNA: TGTGCCAGCAGTTTGGGGTTTTACCAAGAGACCCAGTACTTC. As protein: CASSLGFYQETQYF.

V and J are TRBV30 and TRBJ2-7, with a weak D call TRBD1 (5 bases). Trimming took off 0 bases at V and 5 bases at J, with 14 bases between the two ends. The CDR3 runs 14 residues. Per germline, CDR1 GTSNPN and CDR2 SVGIG (reference sequence). In DNA, the CDR3 is TGTGCCTGGAGTGTAGGGGCAGGGCACCACGAGCAGTACTTC. Amino acid sequence: CAWSVGAGHHEQYF.

About this clonotype: The CDR3 does not end in the conserved phenylalanine or tryptophan, so this is likely a read error. The chain links TRBV18 to TRBJ1-1, with TRBD1 identical over 9 bases. The CDR3 runs to 15 residues. The germline gives CDR1 KGHSH, CDR2 LQKENI. The J segment lost 0 bases and the V segment lost 5 bases, leaving 4 bases of the junction unmatched. The CDR3 nucleotides read TGTGCCAGCTCAATAGGGACAGGGTTGAACACTGAAGCTTTCTCT. As protein: CASSIGTGLNTEAFS.

Notes on this clonotype: This may be a read error, as it is one base from a much larger clone. This chain links TRBV2 with TRBJ1-2; 9 positions agree with TRBD1. The CDR3 is 14 amino acids. Germline V lookup: CDR1 SNHLY, CDR2 FYNNEI. V shed 5 bases and J 6 bases; nucleotides not matched to a gene: 7. CDR3: CASSQGQGSHGYTF. The CDR3, as DNA: TGTGCCAGCAGTCAGGGACAGGGCTCCCATGGCTACACCTTC.

V usage is TRBV27 and J usage is TRBJ1-2; D might be TRBD1 (5 bases). Trimming cost V 3 bases and J 4 bases, with 12 bases left between them. Germline loops: CDR1 MNHEY, CDR2 SMNVEV (reference sequence). The CDR3 is 14 residues long. The CDR3 reads CASSLVGGSYGYTF. DNA for the CDR3: TGTGCCAGCAGTTTGGTGGGGGGGTCCTATGGCTACACCTTC.

Comment on this clonotype: A much bigger clone sits one base away, suggesting this may be a read error. V and J are TRBV20-1 and TRBJ2-7; TRBD2 aligns across 10 bases. Trimming took 4 bases from V and 3 from J; bases not matched to a gene: 9. The CDR3 totals 15 residues. The germline gives CDR1 DFQATT, CDR2 SNEGSKA (reference sequence). DNA of the CDR3: TGCAGTGCTATTCCGGCTAGCGGGAGCGGCTACGAGCAGTACTTC. It encodes CSAIPASGSGYEQYF.

Worth noting for this clonotype: A much more abundant neighbour one base away suggests this may be a read error. This chain uses TRBV4-3 with TRBJ1-2; the match to TRBD1 covers 8 bases. This CDR3 is 16 amino acids long. Germline CDR1 reads LGHNA; CDR2 reads YSLEER. CDR3 region: CASGQERGQAYYGYTF. The DNA of the CDR3 is TGCGCCAGCGGCCAAGAGCGGGGACAGGCTTACTATGGCTACACCTTC.

This clonotype was detected once. The junction shows a germline mismatch at one end, possibly a read error. The chain couples TRBV5-1 to TRBJ2-7, with TRBD1 matching 7 bases. From germline, CDR1 is SGHRS and CDR2 YFSETQ. The CDR3 runs to 14 residues. This CDR3 is CASSLGQGVYERYF. CDR3 nucleotides: TGCGCCAGCAGCTTGGGCCAGGGGGTCTACGAGCGGTACTTC.

This clonotype was recorded a few times. This rearrangement joins TRBV7-8 to TRBJ1-2, with D possibly matching TRBD1 (6 bases). The length of the CDR3 is 12 residues. Trimming removed 5 bases at V and 7 bases at J, with 11 bases between. In germline, CDR1 is SGHVS, CDR2 FQNEAQ. CDR3 sequence: CASSVQGSGYTF. The CDR3 DNA follows: TGTGCCAGCAGCGTACAGGGATCTGGCTACACCTTC.

Details on this clonotype: One end of the junction varies from germline; a read error may be responsible. V gene TRBV20-1 combines with J gene TRBJ2-7; D gene uncertain. CDR1 is DFQATT and CDR2 is SNEGSKA in the germline V gene (reference sequence). The CDR3 consists of 13 residues. CDR3 sequence reads: CSAGEPGLGEQYF. CDR3 in DNA: TGCAGTGCTGGAGAACCTGGGCTTGGCGAGCAGTACTTC.

V usage is TRBV28 and J usage is TRBJ2-1, with no clear D. The CDR3 spans 16 residues. Trimming removed 4 bases from V and 10 bases from J, with 23 bases in between. CDR1 is MDHEN and CDR2 is SYDVKM in the germline V gene. The CDR3 nucleotides read TGTGCCAGCAGTTCCAACCGGGCATTGGCTCTACCAGAGCAGTTCTTC. Amino acid sequence: CASSSNRALALPEQFF.

This clonotype was seen a handful of times. CDR3 in DNA: TGTGCCAGCAGCTCCGCCGGAAATGAGCAGTTCTTC. Amino acids: CASSSAGNEQFF. V gene TRBV7-9 combines with J gene TRBJ2-1; no firm D call. The CDR3 has 12 residues. The ends were cut back, 4 bases at V and 7 bases at J, with 8 bases in the middle. Germline V lookup: CDR1 SEHNR, CDR2 FQNEAQ (reference sequence). Complete variable domain (other parts from reference TRBV7-9 and TRBJ2-1): DTGVSQNPRHKITKRGQNVTFRCDPISEHNRLYWYRQTLGQGPEFLTYFQNEAQLEKSRLLSDRFSAERPKGSFSTLEIQRTEQGDSAMYLCASSSAGNEQFFGPGTRLTVL.

There are many counts of this clonotype. The CDR3 DNA sequence: TGTGCCAGCAGGACAGGGGGTAGGATGATTGAAGCTTTCTTT. It yields the protein CASRTGGRMIEAFF. The gene calls are TRBV28 and TRBJ1-1; TRBD1 aligns across 9 bases. The CDR3 runs 14 residues. The V gene end was trimmed by 6 bases and the J gene end by 7 bases; junction bases not matched to a gene: 9. Germline CDR1 reads MDHEN; CDR2 reads SYDVKM.

Points on this clonotype: A much bigger clone sits one base away, suggesting this may be a read error. The rearrangement uses TRBV9 and TRBJ2-5, with D hard to call. CDR3 length equals 11 residues. The ends were cut back, 7 bases at V and 1 base at J, with 5 bases in the middle. Germline V lookup: CDR1 SGDLS, CDR2 YYNGEE. This CDR3 reads CASGAQETQYF. CDR3 DNA sequence: TGTGCCAGCGGCGCCCAAGAGACCCAGTACTTC.

Ten or more counts support this clonotype. V and J are TRBV5-6 and TRBJ1-1, with D hard to call. Germline V gene data show CDR1 as SGHDT and CDR2 as YYEEEE. V shed 2 bases and J shed 8 bases, with 16 bases lying between them. The CDR3 length is 14 residues. This CDR3 reads CASSFSPAPWEAFF. The DNA of the CDR3 is TGTGCCAGCAGCTTCAGTCCCGCTCCCTGGGAAGCTTTCTTT.